This T cell receptor (beta chain) was found in a study of blood T cell repertoires in COVID-19. Study-level information: Specimens from acute and convalescent COVID-19 originated in the United States, Italy and Spain. T cells, B-cell-depleted T cells, or PBMCs supplied cDNA or gDNA.

Participants, about 18 to 100 years old, spanned under 25 US areas. This clone was picked up one time. Germline values: CDR1 SGHNT, CDR2 YENEEA. The J segment lost 7 bases and the V segment lost 5 bases, leaving 6 bases of the junction unmatched. The CDR3 is made up of 15 amino acids. As processed by the authors: The assay estimated nucleated cells by amplifying reference gene primers. The table came from immunoSEQ multiplex PCR; TCRdb's copy has only in-frame clones and leaves some out. V, J and clone size are taken as reported in that table, and D and trimming were inferred from the DNA itself. This sample has some 250,000 clones, with about 90% found just once.

Sequencing was performed on PBMCs or T cells enriched from blood (not recorded which). This TCR was sampled from a human donor in a cohort exposed to, infected with or recovered from COVID-19 (not recorded which). The donor label of this sample is uncertain. This chain joins TRBV11-3 and TRBJ2-5, with 14 bases lining up with TRBD2. CDR3 loop: CASSPGTSGGVTQYF. The CDR3 region has the DNA TGTGCCAGCAGCCCAGGGACTAGCGGGGGTGTGACCCAGTACTTC.